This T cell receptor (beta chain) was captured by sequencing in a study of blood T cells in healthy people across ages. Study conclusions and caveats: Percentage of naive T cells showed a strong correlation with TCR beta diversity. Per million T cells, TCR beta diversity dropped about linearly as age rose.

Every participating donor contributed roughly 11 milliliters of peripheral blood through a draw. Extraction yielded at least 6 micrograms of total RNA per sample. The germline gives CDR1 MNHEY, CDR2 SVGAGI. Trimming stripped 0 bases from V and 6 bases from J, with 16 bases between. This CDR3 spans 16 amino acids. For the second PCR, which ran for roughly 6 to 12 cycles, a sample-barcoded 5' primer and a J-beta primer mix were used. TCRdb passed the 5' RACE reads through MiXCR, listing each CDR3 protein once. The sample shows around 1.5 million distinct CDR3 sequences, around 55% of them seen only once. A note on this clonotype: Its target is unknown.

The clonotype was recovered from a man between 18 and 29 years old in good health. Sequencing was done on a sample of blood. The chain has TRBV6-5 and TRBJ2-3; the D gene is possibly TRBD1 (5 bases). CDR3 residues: CASSYSRTPSSDTQYF. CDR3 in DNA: TGTGCCAGCAGTTACTCCAGGACACCCTCGTCTGATACGCAGTATTTT.